These 9 T cell receptor beta chains originate from one sample sequenced in a study of T cells in Graves' hyperthyroidism and ophthalmopathy. Amplification of TCR beta CDR3 regions used RNA as the template. Carried out on the TCR CDR3, a first-round RT-PCR used the HTBI primer set. TCRdb reprocessed the multiplex PCR reads with MiXCR, giving one entry per CDR3 protein. The table lists hundreds of thousands of distinct CDR3 sequences, 40% to 55% of them singletons. The source material was peripheral blood or thyroid tissue (not recorded which). The receptors here all came from a woman younger than 35 with Graves' hyperthyroidism.

This clonotype was seen more than once but under ten times. The chain carries TRBV5-4 and TRBJ1-6, with a tentative D call TRBD1 (5 bases). V was trimmed by 4 bases and J by 6 bases, leaving 11 bases between them. The CDR3 has 14 residues. The germline V gene has CDR1 SGHNT and CDR2 YYREEE (reference sequence). The CDR3, as DNA: TGTGCCAGCAGCGGGGGGGGATCTAATTCACCCCTCCACTTT. Translated: CASSGGGSNSPLHF.

CDR3 coding DNA: TGTGCCAGCAATAAACAGGGCAACACCATATATTTT. This encodes CASNKQGNTIYF. The chain combines TRBV7-9 with TRBJ1-3; the D gene is possibly TRBD1 (6 bases). The CDR3 has 12 amino acids. Germline values: CDR1 SEHNR, CDR2 FQNEAQ (reference sequence). V was clipped by 7 bases and J by 7 bases, with 11 bases between them. Full variable domain (remainder filled in from reference TRBV7-9 and TRBJ1-3): DTGVSQNPRHKITKRGQNVTFRCDPISEHNRLYWYRQTLGQGPEFLTYFQNEAQLEKSRLLSDRFSAERPKGSFSTLEIQRTEQGDSAMYLCASNKQGNTIYFGEGSWLTVV.

This clonotype occurred a few times. The chain couples TRBV12-3 or TRBV12-4 to TRBJ1-1; D is ambiguous. Trimming took 6 bases from V and 6 from J, leaving 14 bases between them. The CDR3 runs 13 residues. Here the CDR3 DNA reads TGTGCCAGCAGCACGATGGTTTTGCCTGAAGCTTTCTTT. This sequence encodes CASSTMVLPEAFF.

Ten or more counts support this clonotype. In DNA, the CDR3 is TGTGCCACCAGCAATTCCGGAGGGGTTTGGGACACTGAAGCTTTCTTT. Translation: CATSNSGGVWDTEAFF. The chain links TRBV15 to TRBJ1-1; a weak D match, TRBD1 (5 bases). The CDR3 covers 16 residues. The germline V gene has CDR1 LNHNV and CDR2 YYDKDF (reference sequence). Trimming took off 4 bases at V and 3 bases at J, with 18 bases between the two ends.

This clonotype was picked up a small number of times. The chain recombines TRBV7-3 with TRBJ2-5; D remains ambiguous. The germline V gene encodes CDR1 SGHTA and CDR2 FQGTGA. This CDR3 has 16 amino acids. V was cut by 5 bases and J by 4 bases, with 20 bases left in between. The CDR3 DNA reads as TGTGCCAGCAGCCAACCCACGAAGGGTTTAGGAGAGACCCAGTACTTC. Amino acid sequence: CASSQPTKGLGETQYF.

This clonotype has only a few counts. The chain is built from TRBV9 and TRBJ2-5; unclear D gene. The CDR3 loop spans 12 amino acids. CDR1 is SGDLS, CDR2 YYNGEE, per germline. V was trimmed by 7 bases and J by 5 bases, leaving 12 bases between them. The CDR3 is CASSPPEETQYF. The CDR3 DNA reads as TGTGCCAGCTCACCACCCGAGGAGACCCAGTACTTC.

This clonotype was picked up many times. One end of the junction fails to match germline, which may point to a read error. This chain joins TRBV10-3 and TRBJ1-5, with unresolved D. The CDR3 covers 14 residues. Looked up from germline, CDR1 is ENHRY and CDR2 is SYGVKD. CDR3 residues: CASSELGRRQPQHF. Written as DNA, the CDR3 is TGTGCCAGCAGTGAACTTGGTCGGAGACAGCCCCAGCATTTT.

The chain recombines TRBV19 with TRBJ2-7; 7 nucleotides align to TRBD1. Germline V gene lookup returns CDR1 LNHDA and CDR2 SQIVND (reference sequence). J lost 7 bases, V lost 6 bases, and 3 bases had no gene match. The CDR3 covers 11 residues. CDR3 in amino acids: CASRTGMEQYF. CDR3 DNA sequence: TGTGCCAGTAGGACAGGGATGGAGCAGTACTTC.

This clonotype has more than one count but fewer than ten. The V gene is TRBV10-3, the J gene TRBJ1-6; D is undetermined. Germline CDR1 is ENHRY and CDR2 is SYGVKD. The CDR3 spans 15 residues. V was pared by 3 bases and J by 9 bases, with 15 bases between. The CDR3 loop is CAISEGDGLGSPLHF. The CDR3 DNA is TGTGCCATCAGTGAAGGTGACGGCCTTGGTTCACCCCTCCACTTT.